Listed here is a single T cell receptor beta chain. As yet, its antigen is unknown. The sample is drawn from a study of cytomegalovirus exposure and HLA in healthy donors. The wider study: HLA-typed donors contributed 80 million to 85 million unique TCRs, which were held in an early data release. Ancestry clustering placed 70% to 85% of several hundred genotyped donors in the Caucasian-associated cluster.

The study's findings and limits: Analysis performed later showed TCR beta chains linked to HLA being more clonally expanded than equally common others.

The germline V gene has CDR1 MDHEN and CDR2 SYDVKM. V shed 7 bases, J shed 2 bases, and the junction held 11 bases outside the gene matches. The CDR3 length is 16 residues. PCR involved 60 Vbeta and 13 Jbeta primers. This table comes from immunoSEQ multiplex PCR, and its TCRdb copy is limited to in-frame clones, with some not included. The sample comprises more than 150,000 clones, 82% of which are singletons, and about 6.1% rests with the top ten. Sequenced material: PBMCs. The clonotype originates from a woman in her 50s in good health and CMV-seropositive. The rearrangement joins TRBV28 to TRBJ1-2, with 9 bases matching TRBD1. Written as DNA, the CDR3 is TGTGCCAGCAACACCGGGACAGGGCCTATCAACTATGGCTACACCTTC. Amino acids: CASNTGTGPINYGYTF.